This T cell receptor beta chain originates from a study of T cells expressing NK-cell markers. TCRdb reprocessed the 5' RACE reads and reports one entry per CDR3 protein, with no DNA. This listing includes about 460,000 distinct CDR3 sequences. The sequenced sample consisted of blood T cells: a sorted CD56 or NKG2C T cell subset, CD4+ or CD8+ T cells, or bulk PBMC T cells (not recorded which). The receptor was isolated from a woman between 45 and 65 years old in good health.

Here the CDR3 reads CATSDWRGAGGNYEQFF. This chain connects TRBV24-1 to TRBJ2-1; TCRdb designates TRBD2, a call that cannot be tested without DNA. The CDR3 is 17 residues long. Germline CDR1 is KGHDR and CDR2 is SFDVKD.